This T cell receptor beta chain appears in the sequencing data of a study of neurological immune-mediated disorders. TCRdb re-derived calls from the 5' RACE reads in MiXCR, one entry per CDR3 protein. The repertoire holds tens of thousands of distinct CDR3 sequences, with roughly 4.6% as singletons. The study, taken as a whole, reports: Among 34 multiple sclerosis patients, 18 had repertoires that phylogenetic grouping placed in one related-CDR3 cluster, a possible signature.

About this clonotype itself: The antigen remains undetermined.

J lost 7 bases, V lost 1 base, and 8 bases had no gene match. The CDR3 covers 15 residues. Germline loops: CDR1 LGHDT, CDR2 YNNKEL (reference sequence). The sequenced material came from PBMCs. The chain joins TRBV3-1 to TRBJ2-7; 9 nucleotides line up with TRBD1. The clonotype comes from a man aged 50 or older with multiple sclerosis. CDR3 coding DNA: TGTGCCAGCAGCCAAGTGCACAGGGGGCTTCGGGAGCAGTACTTC. This codes for CASSQVHRGLREQYF.